The clone carrying this TCR beta chain has just a few counts. What it binds is not known. With 60 Vbeta and 13 Jbeta primers, the PCR was carried out. Authors' processing steps: An analysis that came later counted tens of millions of unique TCR beta chains, 10 million to 11 million shared. This table comes from immunoSEQ multiplex PCR, and its TCRdb copy is limited to in-frame clones, with some not included. Clonal size and the V and J genes are those of that table, whereas D and trimming came from the DNA. The sample lists roughly 67,000 clones; 75% were seen once. With 8 bases removed from V and 0 bases from J, the gap between germline ends came to 11 bases. The CDR3 runs to 13 residues. CDR1 ENHRY and CDR2 SYGVKD come from the germline V gene. The source of the sample is a study of cytomegalovirus exposure and HLA in healthy donors. Study outcomes and limitations: As a later analysis revealed, the rate of TCR association differed by HLA locus, with DRB1 most and HLA-C fewest. As was reported, the HLA-A and HLA-B alleles of most subjects were accurately predicted from TCR beta sequences. The likely origin of a cluster of highly shared sequence variants was a sequencing artifact.

This sequence joins TRBV10-3 and TRBJ2-7, with TRBD2 as a possible D gene (5 bases). Sequencing was performed on PBMCs. The TCR was taken from a man in his sixties in good health and CMV-seropositive. The CDR3 here is CAIGRGPSYEQYF. The CDR3 DNA reads TGTGCCATCGGGAGAGGCCCCTCCTACGAGCAGTACTTC.